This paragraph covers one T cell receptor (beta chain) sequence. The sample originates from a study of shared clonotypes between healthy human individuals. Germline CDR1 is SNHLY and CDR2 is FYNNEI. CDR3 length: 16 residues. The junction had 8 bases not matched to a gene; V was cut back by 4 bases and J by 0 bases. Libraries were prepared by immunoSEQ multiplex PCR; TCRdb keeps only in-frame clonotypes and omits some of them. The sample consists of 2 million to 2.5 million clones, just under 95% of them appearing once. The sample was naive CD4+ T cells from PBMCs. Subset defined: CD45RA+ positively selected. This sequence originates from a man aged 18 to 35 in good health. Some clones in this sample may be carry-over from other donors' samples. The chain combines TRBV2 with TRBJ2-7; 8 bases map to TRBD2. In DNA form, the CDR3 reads TGTGCCAGCAGTGCGGAAAGCGGGAGTCTCTCCTACGAGCAGTACTTC. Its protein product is CASSAESGSLSYEQYF.